This T cell receptor (beta chain) was captured by sequencing in a study of T cell clonotyping in hematopoietic cell transplantation. Looking at the study overall: Cytoreduction preceded collection of pretransplant recipient samples.

V lost 5 bases to trimming and J lost 3 bases, with 13 bases between them. This CDR3 region has 14 residues. Germline CDR1 MGHDK, CDR2 SYGVNS. Sequencing used immunoSEQ multiplex PCR; TCRdb keeps in-frame clones, though not all of them. The table has some 16,000 clones, roughly 93% seen once. Time point of the sample: recipient sample about 28 days before transplant, after cytoreduction. As regards this clone: Other nucleotide sequences in the sample specify the same CDR3.

Source: peripheral blood mononuclear cells, taken before stem cell transplant. This clonotype originated in a man aged 18-30 years with biphenotypic leukemia. Some clones in this sample may be carry-over from other donors' samples. The rearrangement uses TRBV25-1 and TRBJ1-1; D call uncertain. CDR3 nucleotide sequence: TGTGCCAGCAGTACAGACGGATGGGACACTGAAGCTTTCTTT. It encodes CASSTDGWDTEAFF. Supplemented by reference TRBV25-1 and TRBJ1-1, the full variable domain reads EADIYQTPRYLVIGTGKKITLECSQTMGHDKMYWYQQDPGMELHLIHYSYGVNSTEKGDLSSESTVSRIRTEHFPLTLESARPSHTSQYLCASSTDGWDTEAFFGQGTRLTVV.